A single TCR beta chain is shown here with its context. There is no known antigen for this receptor. One base away there is no much larger clone; base qualities are not given. The sample is drawn from a study of cytotoxic CD8 clonotypes in ibrutinib-treated CLL (dated by TCRdb to the early 2020s). In terms of the full investigation: The cohort was composed of roughly ten relapsed/refractory and about 15 treatment-naive patients; IGHV unmutated status was identified in approximately 17 patients. Responses were partial in some 24 patients and complete in 2; after median approximately 67 months follow-up, about 15 stayed in remission and about twelve progressed. Response samples were taken after a median of approximately a year on treatment, ranging from about 6 to 40 months. On average, each sample had about 250,000 productive templates and more than 75,000 productive rearrangements. Longitudinal samples were obtainable from 26 of the 86 participants in the trial. Cryopreserved peripheral blood mononuclear cells were obtained prior to treatment, at the time of response, and at either disease progression or sustained remission. Every sample from remission and from progressive disease was obtained while the patients were still on ibrutinib.

The time point label of this sample denotes: approximately twelve months on ibrutinib. For TCR beta library preparation, about 2 micrograms of genomic DNA was extracted from cryopreserved PBMCs. Longitudinal blood samples from CLL patients receiving ibrutinib monotherapy were subjected to high-throughput TCR beta sequencing. Patients were enrolled in a phase 2 open-label single-center ibrutinib monotherapy trial. Each clonotype received, on average, about 10x coverage in deep resolution sequencing performed on a MiSeq, where the target depth lay between 1 in 1 million and 1 in 200,000 T cells. TCR beta libraries were generated with the immunoSEQ hsTCRB Kit. The authors processed their data as follows. ImmunoSEQ Data Assistant and ImmunoSEQ Analyzer were used for data analysis, and V, D and J genes were assigned according to IMGT definitions. Clonality, which ranges from 0 to 1, was calculated by subtracting the normalized Shannon entropy of productive rearrangement frequencies from one. Public clonotype analysis was restricted to overrepresented clonotypes comprising at least 0.05% of each patient's repertoire. Repertoires from some twelve age-matched healthy donors in immuneACCESS were used as clonality controls. Drawn from immuneACCESS, this table holds only the in-frame rearrangements with V and J called that TCRdb kept. Clones are partly lost; checked studies trace under half to an unresolved V gene and leave the rest unexplained. V, J and clone size reflect that table, while D and trimming were determined from the DNA. Recorded for this sample are some 63,000 clones; 75% to 95% of them occurred a single time. Approximately 3% of the sample lies in the top ten.

Overall study outcomes, separate from this receptor: Baseline clonality exceeded that of age-matched healthy donors and correlated strongly with circulating CD8+ T-cell counts. At ibrutinib response clonality went up, during sustained remission it held steady, and at progression it dropped back toward baseline. Public clonotypes were rare and either contracted or stayed stable during treatment, and the rise in clonality at ibrutinib response reflected the expansion of private clonotypes. Sustained-remission and progressing patients did not have matched sampling times, and lymph node repertoires were not examined.

Including the terminal cysteine and phenylalanine, the CDR3 comprises 14 residues. The read is trimmed to its CDR3 DNA, 42 bases read in frame from base 1. Trimming leaves V shorter by 2 bases and J shorter by 4 bases, with the junction holding 8 bases beyond the gene matches. CDR1 and CDR2, per the germline V gene (reference sequence), are GTSNPN and SVGIG. This specimen consisted of PBMCs, obtained after 12 months of ibrutinib treatment. The rearrangement joined TRBV30 to TRBJ2-7, with 7 middle bases fitting TRBD2. The receptor comes from a human donor with chronic lymphocytic leukemia. This receptor has the CDR3 CAWSSGGSGYEQYF. In nucleotide form, the sequence is TGTGCCTGGAGTAGTGGCGGGAGTGGATACGAGCAGTACTTC.